Below are 8 T cell receptor beta chains sequenced from a single sample in a study of T cell changes during pregnancy in multiple sclerosis. Using immunoSEQ multiplex PCR, the repertoire was profiled, and TCRdb retains in-frame clones only, with some absent. The sample holds about 42,000 clones, about 90% seen once. The sequencing used CD4+ T cells from peripheral blood mononuclear cells, collected before pregnancy. All receptors come from a female donor with multiple sclerosis, enrolled in a pregnancy study.

This clone has just a few counts. The chain recombines TRBV30 with TRBJ1-1, with TRBD1 matching 7 bases. This CDR3 region has 13 residues. Germline CDR1 GTSNPN, CDR2 SVGIG (reference sequence). J was trimmed by 0 bases and V by 4 bases; bases with no gene match: 2. The CDR3 is CAWTRGMNTEAFF. As DNA, the CDR3 is TGTGCCTGGACCAGGGGGATGAACACTGAAGCTTTCTTT. The whole variable domain, remainder taken from reference TRBV30 and TRBJ1-1, is SQTIHQWPATLVQPVGSPLSLECTVEGTSNPNLYWYRQAAGRGLQLLFYSVGIGQISSEVPQNLSASRPQDRQFILSSKKLLLSDSGFYLCAWTRGMNTEAFFGQGTRLTVV.

The chain joins TRBV7-6 to TRBJ2-1; 7 positions agree with TRBD1. The germline gives CDR1 SGHVS, CDR2 FNYEAQ. The V segment lost 0 bases and the J segment 8 bases; nucleotides outside the gene matches: 10. CDR3 length: 16 residues. CDR3 nucleotide sequence: TGTGCCAGCAGCTTAGCTCCTACGACAGGGATAGATGAGCAGTTCTTC. Protein product: CASSLAPTTGIDEQFF.

J is TRBJ1-1 and V is TRBV2; 8 bases line up with TRBD1. V lost 6 bases, J lost 7 bases, and 10 bases stayed unmatched. Germline values: CDR1 SNHLY, CDR2 FYNNEI. There are 14 residues in the CDR3. CDR3 amino acids: CASSYLADRDEAFF. The DNA for the CDR3 is TGTGCCAGCAGCTATCTCGCGGACAGGGATGAAGCTTTCTTT.

The chain combines TRBV5-5 with TRBJ2-7, with 12 bases aligning to TRBD1. Losses at the gene ends were 4 bases for V and 3 bases for J; bases not matched to a gene: 5. The CDR3 sequence is 15 residues long. Germline V CDR1 and CDR2: SGHKS, YYEKEE (reference sequence). CDR3 coding DNA: TGTGCCAGCAGCCCGGGACAGGGGGCCCTCTACGAGCAGTACTTC. Translating gives CASSPGQGALYEQYF.

The CDR3 DNA reads as TGTGCCAGTACGGCGGCGAAAAATAATTCACCCCTCCACTTT. Translating it yields CASTAAKNNSPLHF. The chain links TRBV19 to TRBJ1-6; D not resolved. Trimming shortened V by 7 bases and J by 5 bases, and 12 bases separated the two germline ends. This CDR3 is 14 amino acids long. The V gene's germline CDR1 is LNHDA and CDR2 SQIVND (reference sequence).

The chain is built from TRBV6-4 and TRBJ1-1; 10 nucleotides match TRBD1. This CDR3 contains 15 residues. Germline trimming cut 3 bases from V and 4 bases from J; bases unmatched to any gene: 5. Germline-derived CDR1 and CDR2 are MRHNA and SNTAGT. CDR3 sequence reads: CASSETGGLGTEAFF. CDR3 sequence (DNA): TGTGCCAGCAGTGAGACAGGGGGCTTGGGCACTGAAGCTTTCTTT.

This clone was seen once. This chain joins TRBV18 and TRBJ2-5; D perhaps matches TRBD2 (5 bases). This CDR3 spans 14 amino acids. The germline V and J ends were trimmed by 6 bases and 5 bases, with 16 bases remaining between them. Germline lookup yields CDR1 KGHSH and CDR2 LQKENI. CDR3 in amino acids: CASSPTGSDETQYF. DNA of the CDR3: TGTGCCAGCTCCCCTACGGGGTCTGACGAGACCCAGTACTTC.

The V gene is TRBV6-1, the J gene TRBJ1-3; the match to TRBD1 covers 8 bases. This CDR3 contains 16 residues. Germline lookup yields CDR1 MNHNS and CDR2 SASEGT. Trimming took 4 bases from V and 2 from J; bases not matched to a gene: 7. The DNA for the CDR3 is TGTGCCAGCAGTGCCACGACAGGGGATGCTGGAAACACCATATATTTT. Protein sequence: CASSATTGDAGNTIYF.